Listed below are T cell receptor beta chains from one sample, sequenced in a study of shared clonotypes between healthy human individuals. Generated by immunoSEQ multiplex PCR, the TCRdb table keeps only in-frame clones and is missing some. Of 800,000 to 950,000 clones in the sample, around 96% were seen once. Specimen: naive CD8+ T cells sorted from blood. Receptors were obtained from a man aged 25-40 years in good health. Each CDR3 is given with its conserved first and last residue. A D gene is named only where the DNA matches it firmly. Only part of the rows carry a size: once, few, many, or a class if the clone is expanded.

d_gene	abundance	len	v_gene	j_gene	CDR3nt	CDR3aa
NA	NA	14	TRBV6-5	TRBJ2-7	TGTGCCAGCAGTTACTCAACGGGAGACTACGAGCAGTACTTC	CASSYSTGDYEQYF
TRBD2	NA	17	TRBV7-9	TRBJ2-1	TGTGCCAGCAGCTTAACTAGCGGGAAGGGGTTTTACAATGAGCAGTTCTTC	CASSLTSGKGFYNEQFF
TRBD1	NA	14	TRBV25-1	TRBJ2-5	TGTGCCAGCAGTTATGGACAGGCTCAAGAGACCCAGTACTTC	CASSYGQAQETQYF
TRBD1	NA	17	TRBV4-1	TRBJ2-1	TGCGCCAGCAGCCAAGATTGGGCTCTAGGACAGGGCGATGAGCAGTTCTTC	CASSQDWALGQGDEQFF
NA	NA	14	TRBV25-1	TRBJ2-7	TGTGCCAGCAGTGAATACGGTCAGGCCGACGAGCAGTACTTC	CASSEYGQADEQYF
NA	NA	13	TRBV6-5	TRBJ2-5	TGTGCCAGCAGCCCCAGGGTACAAGAGACCCAGTACTTC	CASSPRVQETQYF
TRBD2	NA	15	TRBV5-1	TRBJ2-1	TGCGCCAGCAGCTTGGCCAGCGGGAAATACAATGAGCAGTTCTTC	CASSLASGKYNEQFF
NA	NA	15	TRBV5-4	TRBJ1-2	TGTGCCAGCAGCCCTCCGACAGACAGCTTCGATGGCTACACCTTC	CASSPPTDSFDGYTF
TRBD2	NA	15	TRBV5-1	TRBJ2-1	TGCGCCAGCAGCTTGGCGACTAGCGGGAGGGATGAGCAGTTCTTC	CASSLATSGRDEQFF
TRBD1	NA	14	TRBV7-2	TRBJ2-1	TGTGCCAGCAGCTTTTGGGACAGGGGAGGTGAGCAGTTCTTC	CASSFWDRGGEQFF
TRBD2	NA	19	TRBV10-2	TRBJ2-2	TGCGCCAGCAGTGTTGACAGACGCGGGACTAGCAGGAACACCGGGGAGCTGTTTTTT	CASSVDRRGTSRNTGELFF
NA	NA	13	TRBV28	TRBJ1-1	TGTGCCAGCAGCAAACCCCCGAACACTGAAGCTTTCTTT	CASSKPPNTEAFF
TRBD1	NA	15	TRBV5-1	TRBJ2-3	TGCGCCAGCAGCTCAGGGACAGCAAGCACAGATACGCAGTATTTT	CASSSGTASTDTQYF
NA	NA	16	TRBV5-5	TRBJ1-4	TGTGCCAGCAGCTTTTCTAGGCAGACAACTAATGAAAAACTGTTTTTT	CASSFSRQTTNEKLFF
TRBD2	NA	14	TRBV27	TRBJ2-7	TGTGCCAGTTGTGGGAGCGGGAGTCTCGACGAGCAGTACTTC	CASCGSGSLDEQYF
NA	NA	13	TRBV7-2	TRBJ2-1	TGTGCCAGCAGCCCAGGAAGATCAGTAGAGCAGTTCTTC	CASSPGRSVEQFF
NA	NA	12	TRBV25-1	TRBJ2-7	TGTGCCAGCAGTGTCGGGAGTTTCGAGCAGTACTTC	CASSVGSFEQYF
TRBD1	few	12	TRBV28	TRBJ2-7	TGTGCCAGCAGTGGGGACAGCTACGAGCAGTACTTC	CASSGDSYEQYF
NA	NA	15	TRBV13	TRBJ2-7	TGTGCCAGCAGCCCCCCCCTTAGCGGCTCTTCCGAGCAGTACTTC	CASSPPLSGSSEQYF
NA	NA	13	TRBV29-1	TRBJ1-2	TGCAGCACCTCCGAGCCAGGCTCGTATGGCTACACCTTC	CSTSEPGSYGYTF
NA	NA	13	TRBV7-9	TRBJ1-1	TGTGCCAGCTCAATACAGGGCGACCCTGAAGCTTTCTTT	CASSIQGDPEAFF
NA	once	13	TRBV6-1	TRBJ2-7	TGTGCCAGCCATCAGGGCTCAACCTACGAGCAGTACTTC	CASHQGSTYEQYF
TRBD2	NA	12	TRBV29-1	TRBJ2-1	TGCAGCGGGGCTAGCGGGAGTGATGAGCAGTTCTTC	CSGASGSDEQFF
NA	NA	13	TRBV21-1	TRBJ2-5	TGTGCCAGCGGCGGCAGGGGAGAAGAGACCCAGTACTTC	CASGGRGEETQYF
NA	NA	15	TRBV6-6	TRBJ2-1	TGTGCCAGCAGTTACTCGACTAGATTCTACAATGAGCAGTTCTTC	CASSYSTRFYNEQFF
TRBD1	NA	13	TRBV27	TRBJ2-7	TGTGCCAGCAGTCAACCAGGGGGCAACGAGCAGTACTTC	CASSQPGGNEQYF
TRBD1	NA	16	TRBV7-7	TRBJ1-4	TGTGCTAGCAGCCTTGGACAGGGAGGAACTAATGAAAAACTGTTTTTT	CASSLGQGGTNEKLFF
TRBD2	NA	16	TRBV15	TRBJ2-3	TGTGCCACCAGCAGAGTAGGAGCGGGAGTGGCAGATACGCAGTATTTT	CATSRVGAGVADTQYF
NA	NA	15	TRBV4-1	TRBJ1-2	TGCGCCAGCAGCCAAGAACCAGGGGCGAACTATGGCTACACCTTC	CASSQEPGANYGYTF
NA	once	11	TRBV30	TRBJ2-3	TGTGCCTGGGGGGTAGCAGATACGCAGTATTTT	CAWGVADTQYF
NA	NA	18	TRBV11-2	TRBJ1-1	TGTGCCAGCAGCTTAGGATCCCGGGGGCTGGAAGGTAACACTGAAGCTTTCTTT	CASSLGSRGLEGNTEAFF
TRBD1	NA	11	TRBV29-1	TRBJ2-1	TGCAGCGTGGGACAGTACAATGAGCAGTTCTTC	CSVGQYNEQFF